This TCR beta chain is from a study of OX40 agonist ivuxolimab in advanced cancers. Whole-study findings and limits: In the 0.1 to 3.0 mg/kg range, CD4+ and CD8+ blood T cells had expanded clonally by week 6. Also present in some nonresponders was a low level of normalized T-cell clonal expansion.

Regarding this clone: No antigen is known for it.

V lost 2 bases and J 7 bases, leaving 15 bases between the germline ends. Germline CDR1 is MNHNS and CDR2 is SASEGT. CDR3 length equals 15 residues. Sequencing was performed with immunoSEQ multiplex PCR; in TCRdb, only in-frame clones are kept and a portion is missing. This table holds 20,000 to 25,000 clones, roughly 84% found once. The origin of this receptor is an adult with an advanced solid tumor such as melanoma, head and neck, liver or kidney cancer. This specimen consisted of CD4+ or CD8+ T cells sorted from blood, obtained in a trial of the OX40 agonist ivuxolimab. The chain has TRBV6-1 and TRBJ1-5; D is perhaps TRBD1 (6 bases). The CDR3 protein is CASSESLAGDQPQHF. CDR3 in DNA: TGTGCCAGCAGTGAAAGCCTGGCAGGGGACCAGCCCCAGCATTTT.